The clone carrying this T cell receptor (beta chain) was observed a handful of times. The antigen is not known. This entry is derived from a study of lung T cells in sarcoidosis with Löfgren's syndrome. Findings and caveats of the study: Paired TRAV12-1/TRBV2 TCRs showed CDR3 homology and preferential pairing. Shared TRAV12-1 and TRBV2 CDR3 motifs were reported across several patients.

V lost 2 bases, J lost 4 bases, and 11 bases lay in between. There are 15 residues in the CDR3. CDR1 and CDR2 from the germline V gene are KGHSH and LQKENI. TCRdb ran MiXCR on the reads and lists one entry per CDR3 protein. This sample has tens of thousands of distinct CDR3 sequences; approximately 21% occur once, and the top ten carry about 2.2%. The receptor's source is a human donor with sarcoidosis (Löfgren's syndrome or another form), or a control subject (not recorded which). The specimen sequenced was CD4+ T cells from PBMCs. The chain carries TRBV18 and TRBJ2-2; D gene uncertain. CDR3 coding DNA: TGTGCCAGCTCACCAGAAGCTTCGAGCACCGGGGAGCTGTTTTTT. The encoded protein is CASSPEASSTGELFF.